These 16 T cell receptor beta chains share one sample of origin, sequenced in a study of CD8 T cells in Susac syndrome. Reverse transcription of roughly 0.5 to 1 ug RNA used random hexamers. TCRdb re-derived calls from the immunoSEQ multiplex PCR reads in MiXCR, one entry per CDR3 protein. The data hold about 430,000 distinct CDR3 sequences, with approximately 89% observed a single time. Sequenced material: CD8+ T cells from PBMCs. These receptors all come from a human donor with multiple sclerosis.

V is TRBV20-1 and J is TRBJ2-1; no reliable D call. CDR1 and CDR2 from the germline V gene are DFQATT and SNEGSKA (reference sequence). The CDR3 is 11 amino acids. The V and J ends lost 1 base and 6 bases respectively, with 4 bases between them. CDR3 region: CSARVANEQFF. The DNA for the CDR3 is TGCAGTGCTAGAGTAGCCAATGAGCAGTTCTTC.

The chain recombines TRBV5-1 with TRBJ2-7; 10 nucleotides agree with TRBD2. The CDR3 loop spans 16 amino acids. The ends lost 2 bases at V and 2 bases at J; junction bases unmatched: 7. From germline, CDR1 is SGHRS and CDR2 YFSETQ. For the CDR3, the DNA is TGCGCCAGCAGCTTTCAATTAGCGGGGGGCACCTACGAGCAGTACTTC. This codes for CASSFQLAGGTYEQYF.

The chain uses TRBV19 and TRBJ2-1; weak D call: TRBD2 (5 bases). V was cut by 3 bases and J by 3 bases, with 15 bases left in between. The CDR3 is made up of 16 amino acids. Germline CDR1 LNHDA, CDR2 SQIVND (reference sequence). CDR3 protein: CASSILFGENYNEQFF. The CDR3 region has the DNA TGTGCCAGTAGTATCCTCTTCGGGGAAAACTACAATGAGCAGTTCTTC.

The J gene is TRBJ1-1, the V gene TRBV7-9; tentatively, D is TRBD1 (6 bases). The CDR3 length is 12 residues. Germline CDR1 is SEHNR and CDR2 is FQNEAQ (reference sequence). V gave up 8 bases and J gave up 5 bases, with 12 bases separating them. CDR3 amino acids: CASVPGATEAFF. Here the CDR3 DNA reads TGTGCCAGCGTCCCAGGGGCAACTGAAGCTTTCTTT. The whole variable domain, filled in from reference TRBV7-9 and TRBJ1-1, reads DTGVSQNPRHKITKRGQNVTFRCDPISEHNRLYWYRQTLGQGPEFLTYFQNEAQLEKSRLLSDRFSAERPKGSFSTLEIQRTEQGDSAMYLCASVPGATEAFFGQGTRLTVV.

The CDR3 sequence is CASSHVGDYEQYF. CDR3 coding DNA: TGCGCCAGCAGCCACGTCGGGGACTACGAGCAGTACTTC. The chain employs TRBV4-1 and TRBJ2-7; D possibly corresponds to TRBD2 (5 bases). The CDR3 is 13 residues long. V was pared by 3 bases and J by 3 bases, with 9 bases between. The germline V gene has CDR1 MGHRA and CDR2 YSYEKL.

The chain has TRBV5-1 and TRBJ1-2; 7 bases line up with TRBD1. The CDR3 extends over 15 amino acids. Unmatched junction bases numbered 11, after V lost 1 base and J lost 8 bases. Germline V gene data show CDR1 as SGHRS and CDR2 as YFSETQ. CDR3 DNA: TGCGCCAGCAGCTTGTGGCCCCAGGGGGAAAGCGGCTACACCTTC. This translates into CASSLWPQGESGYTF.

The chain has TRBV27 and TRBJ1-1; 9 bases agree with TRBD1. The germline CDR1 and CDR2 sequences are MNHEY and SMNVEV (reference sequence). The CDR3 runs 15 residues. Trimming removed 6 bases from V and 2 bases from J; junction bases left unmatched: 7. The CDR3 region is CASRLTGGRNTEAFF. The CDR3 coding sequence is TGTGCCAGCAGACTTACAGGGGGCAGAAACACTGAAGCTTTCTTT.

V and J are TRBV5-1 and TRBJ2-1; 7 bases fit TRBD1. Trimming took 0 bases from V and 4 from J; bases not matched to a gene: 4. The CDR3 sequence is 15 residues long. In germline, CDR1 is SGHRS, CDR2 YFSETQ. This chain's CDR3 is CASSLDGTAYNEQFF. The CDR3 DNA follows: TGCGCCAGCAGCTTGGACGGGACAGCTTACAATGAGCAGTTCTTC.

The chain couples TRBV18 to TRBJ1-5, with D possibly being TRBD1 (5 bases). The V gene's germline CDR1 is KGHSH and CDR2 LQKENI. V gave up 2 bases and J gave up 7 bases, with 12 bases separating them. The CDR3 has 14 amino acids. CDR3 sequence reads: CASSPGGMMQPQHF. CDR3 coding DNA: TGTGCCAGCTCACCAGGGGGTATGATGCAGCCCCAGCATTTT.

This rearrangement joins TRBV4-1 to TRBJ1-5, with D unresolved. The CDR3 runs 17 residues. Germline V CDR1 and CDR2: MGHRA, YSYEKL. V was cut by 1 base and J by 4 bases, with 17 bases left in between. CDR3 region: CASSQGWEATLNQPQHF. For the CDR3, the DNA is TGCGCCAGCAGCCAAGGTTGGGAGGCTACTCTTAATCAGCCCCAGCATTTT.

The chain couples TRBV7-2 to TRBJ2-1; TRBD2 aligns across 7 bases. Looked up from germline, CDR1 is SGHTA and CDR2 is FQGNSA. The CDR3 is 17 amino acids. V was pared by 5 bases and J by 0 bases, with 10 bases of the junction left unmatched. As DNA, the CDR3 is TGTGCCAGCAGCAACGAGTGGGAGGGTTACTCCTACAATGAGCAGTTCTTC. This gives the protein CASSNEWEGYSYNEQFF.

J is TRBJ1-1 and V is TRBV7-4; 10 bases agree with TRBD1. There are 16 residues in the CDR3. The junction had 7 bases not matched to a gene; V was cut back by 1 base and J by 5 bases. Germline loops: CDR1 SGHVT, CDR2 SQSDAQ. As DNA, the CDR3 is TGTGCCAGCAGCTTAGATGGGACAGGGGAAAGGACTGAAGCTTTCTTT. Translated, it gives CASSLDGTGERTEAFF. The full variable domain, with the rest looked up from reference TRBV7-4 and TRBJ1-1, is GAGVSQSPRYKVAKRGRDVALRCDSISGHVTLYWYRQTLGQGSEVLTYSQSDAQRDKSGRPSGRFSAERPERSVSTLKIQRTEQGDSAVYLCASSLDGTGERTEAFFGQGTRLTVV.

The V and J genes are TRBV6-5 and TRBJ2-3; the match to TRBD2 covers 7 bases. V lost 4 bases, J lost 3 bases, and 7 bases stayed unmatched. The V gene's germline CDR1 is MNHEY and CDR2 SVGAGI. The CDR3 contains 15 residues. For the CDR3, the DNA is TGTGCCAGCAGTTTTTTCGGCGGGAGTACAGATACGCAGTATTTT. Its translation: CASSFFGGSTDTQYF.

The rearrangement uses TRBV19 and TRBJ2-1; TRBD1 might be the D (6 bases). The V gene's germline CDR1 is LNHDA and CDR2 SQIVND (reference sequence). V was shortened by 3 bases and J by 8 bases, with 14 bases between the two germline ends. The CDR3 covers 14 residues. In DNA form, the CDR3 reads TGTGCCAGTAGTATCTTGGGGGCTCTGGATGAGCAGTTCTTC. Protein: CASSILGALDEQFF.

The gene calls are TRBV30 and TRBJ2-7, with 12 nucleotides matching TRBD2. This CDR3 has 15 residues. In germline, CDR1 is GTSNPN, CDR2 SVGIG (reference sequence). J gave up 2 bases and V 3 bases, and 5 bases lay outside the gene matches. The CDR3 sequence: CAWRRTSGTAYEQYF. The DNA for the CDR3 is TGTGCCTGGAGAAGGACTAGCGGGACTGCCTACGAGCAGTACTTC. The variable domain in full, with the rest retrieved from reference TRBV30 and TRBJ2-7, is SQTIHQWPATLVQPVGSPLSLECTVEGTSNPNLYWYRQAAGRGLQLLFYSVGIGQISSEVPQNLSASRPQDRQFILSSKKLLLSDSGFYLCAWRRTSGTAYEQYFGPGTRLTVT.

This rearrangement joins TRBV11-2 to TRBJ2-3; 12 bases align to TRBD2. CDR3 size: 16 residues. With V trimmed by 5 bases and J by 2 bases, 5 bases remained unmatched. Germline CDR1 and CDR2: SGHAT and FQNNGV. This chain's CDR3 is CASSPWTSGITDTQYF. CDR3 DNA: TGTGCCAGCAGCCCATGGACTAGCGGGATCACAGATACGCAGTATTTT. The full variable domain, completed using reference TRBV11-2 and TRBJ2-3, is EAGVAQSPRYKIIEKRQSVAFWCNPISGHATLYWYQQILGQGPKLLIQFQNNGVVDDSQLPKDRFSAERLKGVDSTLKIQPAKLEDSAVYLCASSPWTSGITDTQYFGPGTRLTVL.